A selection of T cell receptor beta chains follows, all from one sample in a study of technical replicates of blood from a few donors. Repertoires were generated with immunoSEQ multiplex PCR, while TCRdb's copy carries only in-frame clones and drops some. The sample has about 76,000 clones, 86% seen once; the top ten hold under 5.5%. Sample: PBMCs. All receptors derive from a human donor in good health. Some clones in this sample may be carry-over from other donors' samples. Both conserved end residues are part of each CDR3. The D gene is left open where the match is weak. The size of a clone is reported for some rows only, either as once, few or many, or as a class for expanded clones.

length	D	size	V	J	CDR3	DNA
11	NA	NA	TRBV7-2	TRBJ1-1	CASSNDREAFF	TGTGCCAGCAGCAACGACAGGGAAGCTTTCTTT
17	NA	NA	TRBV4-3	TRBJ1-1	CASSQGMMAGATTEAFF	TGCGCCAGCAGCCAAGGAATGATGGCAGGCGCGACCACTGAAGCTTTCTTT
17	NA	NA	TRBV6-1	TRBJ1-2	CASSELEGDATNYGYTF	TGTGCCAGCAGTGAACTCGAGGGGGACGCAACTAACTATGGCTACACCTTC
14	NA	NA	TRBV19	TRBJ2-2	CASSISGVLGELFF	TGTGCCAGTAGTATCTCGGGGGTGCTCGGGGAGCTGTTTTTT
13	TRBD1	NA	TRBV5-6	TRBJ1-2	CASSFKGAQGYTF	TGTGCCAGCAGCTTTAAGGGGGCGCAGGGCTACACCTTC
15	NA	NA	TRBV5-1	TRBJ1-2	CASSPWDTFNYGYTF	TGCGCCAGCAGCCCCTGGGACACCTTTAACTATGGCTACACCTTC
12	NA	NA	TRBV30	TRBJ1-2	CAAQGDVYGYTF	TGTGCCGCGCAGGGCGATGTCTATGGCTACACCTTC
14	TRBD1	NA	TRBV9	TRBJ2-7	CASSVEGQGAEQYF	TGTGCCAGCAGCGTAGAGGGACAGGGGGCCGAGCAGTACTTC
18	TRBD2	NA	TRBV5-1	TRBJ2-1	CASSPSATSESSYNEQFF	TGCGCCAGCAGCCCCTCGGCGACTAGCGAGAGCTCCTACAATGAGCAGTTCTTC
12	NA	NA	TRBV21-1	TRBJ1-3	CASSKAGNTIYF	TGTGCCAGCAGCAAGGCAGGAAACACCATATATTTT
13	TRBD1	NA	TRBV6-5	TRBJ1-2	CASSYGQGDGYTF	TGTGCCAGCAGTTACGGACAGGGTGACGGCTACACCTTC
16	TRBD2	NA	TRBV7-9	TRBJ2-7	CASSRGGREGLYQQYF	TGTGCCAGCAGCCGAGGGGGGCGGGAGGGCCTCTACCAGCAGTACTTC
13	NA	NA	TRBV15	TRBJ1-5	CATSKTGNQPQHF	TGTGCCACCAGCAAGACAGGAAATCAGCCCCAGCATTTT
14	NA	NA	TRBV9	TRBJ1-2	CASSVPGDYRGYTF	TGTGCCAGCAGCGTTCCAGGGGATTATCGGGGCTACACCTTC
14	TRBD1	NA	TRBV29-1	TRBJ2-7	CSVEEGQGAYEQYF	TGCAGCGTTGAAGAGGGACAGGGGGCCTACGAGCAGTACTTC
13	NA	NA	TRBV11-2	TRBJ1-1	CASSFDFTGGAFF	TGTGCCAGCAGCTTCGACTTTACAGGTGGAGCTTTCTTT
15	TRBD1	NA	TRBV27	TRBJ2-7	CASSLSIYRGYEQYF	TGTGCCAGCAGTTTATCGATCTACAGGGGGTACGAGCAGTACTTC
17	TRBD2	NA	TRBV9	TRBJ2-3	CASSPRLAGGGTDTQYF	TGTGCCAGCAGCCCCCGACTAGCGGGAGGGGGGACAGATACGCAGTATTTT
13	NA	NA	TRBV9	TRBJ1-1	CASSATGIAEAFF	TGTGCCAGCAGCGCAACAGGGATAGCTGAAGCTTTCTTT
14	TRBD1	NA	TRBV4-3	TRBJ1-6	CASSGGQSNSPLHF	TGCGCCAGCAGCGGGGGACAGTCTAATTCACCCCTCCACTTT
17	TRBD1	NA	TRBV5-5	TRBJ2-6	CASRTGTVGSGANVLTF	TGTGCCAGCAGAACCGGGACAGTGGGCTCTGGGGCCAACGTCCTGACTTTC
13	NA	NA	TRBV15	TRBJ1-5	CATSGGGIQPQHF	TGTGCCACCAGCGGGGGAGGGATCCAGCCCCAGCATTTT
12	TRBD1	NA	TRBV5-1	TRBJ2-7	CASTDRAYEQYF	TGCGCCAGCACGGACAGGGCCTACGAGCAGTACTTC
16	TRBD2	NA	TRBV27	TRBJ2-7	CASSLSSGSVSYEQYF	TGTGCCAGCAGTTTATCTAGCGGGAGTGTCTCCTACGAGCAGTACTTC
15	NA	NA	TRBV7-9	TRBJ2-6	CASSHRSSGANVLTF	TGTGCCAGCAGTCACAGAAGCTCTGGGGCCAACGTCCTGACTTTC
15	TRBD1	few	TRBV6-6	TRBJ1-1	CASSYLQGVNTEAFF	TGTGCCAGCAGTTACCTACAGGGGGTGAACACTGAAGCTTTCTTT
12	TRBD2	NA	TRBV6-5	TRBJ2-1	CATLAGADEQFF	TGTGCCACCTTAGCGGGAGCGGATGAGCAGTTCTTC
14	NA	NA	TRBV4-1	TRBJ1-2	CASSQDGGVWGYTF	TGCGCCAGCAGCCAAGATGGCGGGGTTTGGGGCTACACCTTC
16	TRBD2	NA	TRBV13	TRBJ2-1	CASSRSGGASYNEQFF	TGTGCCAGCAGCCGGAGCGGGGGGGCCTCCTACAATGAGCAGTTCTTC
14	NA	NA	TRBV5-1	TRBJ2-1	CASSLKDSMNEQFF	TGCGCCAGCAGCTTGAAGGACAGTATGAATGAGCAGTTCTTC
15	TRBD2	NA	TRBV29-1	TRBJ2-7	CSASSGTSDDYEQYF	TGCAGCGCCTCTTCCGGGACTAGCGACGACTACGAGCAGTACTTC
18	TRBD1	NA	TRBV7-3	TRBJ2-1	CATTYKRGPGEGDNEQFF	TGTGCCACCACATATAAAAGGGGGCCCGGAGAGGGGGACAATGAGCAGTTCTTC
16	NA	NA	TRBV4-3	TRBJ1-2	CASSQVGTGLFYGYTF	TGCGCCAGCAGCCAAGTAGGCACAGGGCTCTTCTATGGCTACACCTTC
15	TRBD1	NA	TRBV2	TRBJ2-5	CASSTTRTGRETQYF	TGTGCCAGCAGTACCACCCGGACAGGTAGAGAGACCCAGTACTTC
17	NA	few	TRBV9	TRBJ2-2	CASSVGVGTIYSGELFF	TGTGCCAGCAGCGTAGGTGTCGGGACAATATATTCCGGGGAGCTGTTTTTT
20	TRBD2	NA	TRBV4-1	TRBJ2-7	CASSRLPGTPSGGDYVGQYF	TGCGCCAGCAGCCGCCTCCCGGGGACTCCTAGCGGGGGGGACTACGTCGGGCAGTACTTC
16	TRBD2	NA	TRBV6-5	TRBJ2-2	CASSYSITSGTGELFF	TGTGCCAGCAGTTACTCGATTACTAGCGGGACCGGGGAGCTGTTTTTT
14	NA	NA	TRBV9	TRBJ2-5	CASSVRAYQETQYF	TGTGCCAGCAGCGTGCGAGCGTACCAAGAGACCCAGTACTTC
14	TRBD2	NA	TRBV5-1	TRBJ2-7	CASAPGSGSTKQYF	TGCGCCAGCGCCCCCGGGAGCGGGAGCACCAAGCAGTACTTC
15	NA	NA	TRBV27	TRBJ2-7	CASSATIAVGYEQYF	TGTGCCAGCAGTGCAACAATAGCGGTTGGCTACGAGCAGTACTTC
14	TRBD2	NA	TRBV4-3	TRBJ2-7	CASSQDYGRARVDF	TGCGCCAGCAGCCAAGATTACGGGAGGGCGAGGGTTGACTTC
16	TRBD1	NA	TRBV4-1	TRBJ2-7	CASSPLRTGLNDEQYF	TGCGCCAGCAGCCCCTTACGGACAGGGTTAAACGACGAGCAGTACTTC
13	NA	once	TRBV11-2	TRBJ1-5	CASSQGKSQPQHF	TGTGCCAGCAGCCAGGGGAAGAGTCAGCCCCAGCATTTT
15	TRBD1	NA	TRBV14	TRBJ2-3	CASSQGDRGWDTQYF	TGTGCCAGCAGCCAAGGGGACAGGGGCTGGGATACGCAGTATTTT
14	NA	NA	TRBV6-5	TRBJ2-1	CASSYSEGANEQFF	TGTGCCAGCAGTTACTCGGAGGGGGCAAATGAGCAGTTCTTC
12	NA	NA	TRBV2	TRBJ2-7	CATHREPYEQYF	TGTGCCACGCACAGGGAGCCCTACGAGCAGTACTTC
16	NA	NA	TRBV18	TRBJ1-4	CASSPPLVATNEKLFF	TGTGCCAGCTCACCACCGTTAGTGGCAACTAATGAAAAACTGTTTTTT
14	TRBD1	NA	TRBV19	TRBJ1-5	CASHRTGGNQPQHF	TGTGCCAGCCACCGGACAGGGGGCAATCAGCCCCAGCATTTT
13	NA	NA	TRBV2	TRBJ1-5	CASIGGFNQPQHF	TGTGCCAGCATAGGGGGATTCAATCAGCCCCAGCATTTT
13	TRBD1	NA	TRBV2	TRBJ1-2	CASRGTGDYGYTF	TGTGCCAGCAGAGGGACAGGGGACTATGGCTACACCTTC
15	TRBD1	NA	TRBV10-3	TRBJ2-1	CAIRETGGRYNEQFF	TGTGCCATCAGAGAGACAGGGGGCCGCTACAATGAGCAGTTCTTC
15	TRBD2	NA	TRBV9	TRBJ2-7	CASSVGLAALNEQYF	TGTGCCAGCAGCGTGGGACTAGCGGCCCTTAACGAGCAGTACTTC
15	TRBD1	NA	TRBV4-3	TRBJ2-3	CASSQRQGITDTQYF	TGCGCCAGCAGCCAAAGACAGGGTATAACAGATACGCAGTATTTT
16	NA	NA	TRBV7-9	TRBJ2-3	CASSLVLASLGDTQYF	TGTGCCAGCAGCTTAGTCCTAGCGAGTTTAGGTGATACGCAGTATTTT
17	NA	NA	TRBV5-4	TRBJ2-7	CASSQVLYSLSYPEQYF	TGTGCCAGCAGCCAAGTGTTGTACTCGTTGAGTTATCCCGAGCAGTACTTC
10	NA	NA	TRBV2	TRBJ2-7	CASSLYEQYF	TGTGCCAGCAGTCTCTACGAGCAGTACTTC
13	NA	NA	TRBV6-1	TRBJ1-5	CASSESSNQPQHF	TGTGCCAGCAGTGAATCTTCCAATCAGCCCCAGCATTTT
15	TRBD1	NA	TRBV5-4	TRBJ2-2	CASSSWTGKDGELFF	TGTGCCAGCAGCTCATGGACAGGGAAAGATGGGGAGCTGTTTTTT
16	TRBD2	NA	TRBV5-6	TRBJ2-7	CASSSGLAGAGYEQYF	TGTGCCAGCAGCTCTGGACTAGCGGGAGCGGGCTACGAGCAGTACTTC
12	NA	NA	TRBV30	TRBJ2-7	CAWSVEGYEQYF	TGTGCCTGGAGTGTAGAGGGATACGAGCAGTACTTC